This entry describes one T cell receptor beta chain. Antigen specificity is unknown. Primers: 60 Vbeta forward and 13 Jbeta reverse. Study processing details: The count from a later analysis was some 83 million unique TCR beta chains, about 9.9 million of them shared. TCRdb's copy holds only in-frame clones and misses some; the assay was immunoSEQ multiplex PCR. V, J and clone size reflect that table, while D and trimming were determined from the DNA. Altogether some 150,000 clones are present, roughly 79% being singletons, with the ten largest covering about 2%. Germline V gives CDR1 MNHEY, CDR2 SVGAGI. This CDR3 has 15 residues. Trimming took 6 bases from V and 4 from J; bases not matched to a gene: 9. This sample is part of a study of cytomegalovirus exposure and HLA in healthy donors. Study conclusions and caveats: In vitro, three CMV-associated chains proved specific for CMV antigens. The study designated some 180 TCR beta chains cytomegalovirus-associated. The authors later linked a missense DCLRE1C variant to TCR beta V- and J-gene trimming.

The chain has TRBV6-5 and TRBJ1-5, with 7 bases identical to TRBD1. This clonotype was obtained from a woman in her 30s in good health and CMV-seropositive. The specimen sequenced was PBMCs. CDR3 DNA sequence: TGTGCCAGCAGCTCCCGGGACAGCCATAATCAGCCCCAGCATTTT. This gives the protein CASSSRDSHNQPQHF.